These 24 T cell receptor beta chains came from one sample sequenced in a study of T cell responses to AZD1222 COVID-19 vaccine. Libraries were prepared by immunoSEQ multiplex PCR; TCRdb keeps only in-frame clonotypes and omits some of them. This table has some 120,000 clones, approximately 85% appearing once. The specimen comprised peripheral blood, sampled on day 0 of MenACWY control vaccination. The receptors come from an adult in good health.

V usage is TRBV9 and J usage is TRBJ1-2; D not resolved. Germline lookup yields CDR1 SGDLS and CDR2 YYNGEE. The ends were cut back, 3 bases at V and 3 bases at J, with 6 bases in the middle. The CDR3 loop spans 12 amino acids. CDR3 protein: CASSGRDYGYTF. In DNA form, the CDR3 reads TGTGCCAGCAGCGGGCGGGACTATGGCTACACCTTC.

The rearrangement uses TRBV7-8 and TRBJ1-4; D uncertain. The CDR3 covers 13 residues. CDR1 is SGHVS, CDR2 FQNEAQ, per germline. The germline V and J ends were trimmed by 3 bases and 7 bases, with 9 bases remaining between them. CDR3 sequence: CASSFSHREKLFF. In DNA form, the CDR3 reads TGTGCCAGCAGCTTCTCCCATCGTGAAAAACTGTTTTTT.

This clone was seen just once. The J gene is TRBJ2-3, the V gene TRBV6-1; D remains ambiguous. CDR1 and CDR2 (germline): MNHNS, SASEGT. The V and J ends lost 3 bases and 4 bases respectively, with 17 bases between them. This CDR3 is 16 amino acids long. CDR3 protein: CASSEWIRREPDTQYF. CDR3 sequence (DNA): TGTGCCAGCAGTGAGTGGATCCGACGAGAACCAGATACGCAGTATTTT.

V and J are TRBV6-2 or TRBV6-3 and TRBJ1-2; a weak D match, TRBD1 (5 bases). The CDR3 is made up of 13 amino acids. V lost 5 bases, J lost 3 bases, and 10 bases lay in between. CDR1 and CDR2 from the germline V gene are MNHEY and SVGEGT. In DNA form, the CDR3 reads TGTGCCAGCAGTGTCGGGGGGGACTATGGCTACACCTTC. This translates into CASSVGGDYGYTF.

The chain carries TRBV4-1 and TRBJ2-7; D gene unclear. Germline-derived CDR1 and CDR2 are MGHRA and YSYEKL. Trimming stripped 1 base from V and 3 bases from J, with 7 bases between. CDR3 length: 13 amino acids. DNA of the CDR3: TGCGCCAGCAGCCAAGGATACAGCTACGAGCAGTACTTC. It yields the protein CASSQGYSYEQYF.

The rearrangement links TRBV5-1 to TRBJ2-5; D is unresolved. The germline V gene has CDR1 SGHRS and CDR2 YFSETQ. The CDR3 consists of 15 residues. The V and J ends lost 2 bases and 1 base respectively, with 12 bases between them. CDR3 DNA: TGCGCCAGCAGCTTTCAACCTAAGTCCCAAGAGACCCAGTACTTC. It is translated as CASSFQPKSQETQYF.

This sequence joins TRBV7-6 and TRBJ2-7; the match to TRBD1 covers 10 bases. Germline values: CDR1 SGHVS, CDR2 FNYEAQ. This CDR3 region has 15 residues. V shed 2 bases, J shed 9 bases, and the junction held 10 bases outside the gene matches. The CDR3 DNA sequence: TGTGCCAGCAGCTTAAGACAGGGGGCCACCGGGGGGCAGTACTTC. Its protein is CASSLRQGATGGQYF. Full variable domain (remainder filled in from reference TRBV7-6 and TRBJ2-7): GAGVSQSPRYKVTKRGQDVALRCDPISGHVSLYWYRQALGQGPEFLTYFNYEAQQDKSGLPNDRFSAERPEGSISTLTIQRTEQRDSAMYRCASSLRQGATGGQYFGPGTRLTVT.

V usage is TRBV18 and J usage is TRBJ1-1; 7 nucleotides agree with TRBD1. Per germline, CDR1 KGHSH and CDR2 LQKENI. Trimming took 3 bases from V and 4 from J; bases not matched to a gene: 17. CDR3 length equals 18 residues. CDR3 DNA sequence: TGTGCCAGCTCACCCCTAGGACAGGACTTGCCCGACTTCACTGAAGCTTTCTTT. It yields the protein CASSPLGQDLPDFTEAFF.

The gene calls are TRBV7-2 and TRBJ2-5, with TRBD2 identical over 8 bases. The CDR3 extends over 15 amino acids. In germline, CDR1 is SGHTA, CDR2 FQGNSA. The J segment lost 2 bases and the V segment lost 2 bases, leaving 4 bases of the junction unmatched. The CDR3 is CASSLRSGGQETQYF. CDR3 coding DNA: TGTGCCAGCAGCTTAAGAAGCGGGGGACAAGAGACCCAGTACTTC.

This clone appeared a single time. The genes are TRBV2 and TRBJ1-3; TRBD1 aligns across 7 bases. This CDR3 comprises 14 residues. Germline V lookup: CDR1 SNHLY, CDR2 FYNNEI. J gave up 0 bases and V 6 bases, and 2 bases lay outside the gene matches. The chain's CDR3 is CASRQGVSGNTIYF. CDR3 in DNA: TGTGCCAGCAGGCAGGGGGTCTCTGGAAACACCATATATTTT.

CDR3 DNA sequence: TGTGCCAGCAATCCGACAGGGATGAACACTGAAGCTTTCTTT. Its protein product is CASNPTGMNTEAFF. The chain combines TRBV2 with TRBJ1-1; 7 positions match TRBD1. After removal of 7 bases from V and 0 bases from J, the junction contained 5 bases not matched to a gene. CDR3 size: 14 residues. The germline V gene has CDR1 SNHLY and CDR2 FYNNEI.

This clone occurred once. The chain is built from TRBV5-8 and TRBJ1-2; 8 bases align to TRBD1. Germline lookup yields CDR1 SGHTS and CDR2 YDEGEE. There are 17 residues in the CDR3. J was trimmed by 1 base and V by 2 bases; bases with no gene match: 10. This chain's CDR3 is CASSFLGQDLLNYGYTF. Here the CDR3 DNA reads TGTGCCAGCAGCTTTTTGGGACAGGACCTTCTTAACTATGGCTACACCTTC.

V gene TRBV19 combines with J gene TRBJ1-5; D not certain. Germline lookup yields CDR1 LNHDA and CDR2 SQIVND (reference sequence). The CDR3 is made up of 16 amino acids. V gave up 1 base and J gave up 1 base, with 11 bases separating them. This chain's CDR3 is CASSIGVGRSNQPQHF. DNA for the CDR3: TGTGCCAGTAGTATAGGTGTGGGCAGGAGCAATCAGCCCCAGCATTTT.

The V and J genes are TRBV28 and TRBJ1-4, with a tentative D call TRBD1 (6 bases). The CDR3 is 15 residues long. Between the trimmed V and J ends, which lost 10 bases and 1 base, there was a span of 16 bases. Germline CDR1 reads MDHEN; CDR2 reads SYDVKM. CDR3 region: CATLGHSQTNEKLFF. CDR3 sequence (DNA): TGTGCCACACTGGGACATTCCCAAACTAATGAAAAACTGTTTTTT.

The rearrangement links TRBV18 to TRBJ2-5, with 11 bases identical to TRBD2. V shed 6 bases, J shed 5 bases, and the junction held 14 bases outside the gene matches. The CDR3 extends over 17 amino acids. Per germline, CDR1 KGHSH and CDR2 LQKENI. The CDR3 nucleotides are TGTGCCAGCTCCGTAACCATGGCTAGCGGGGGGCTCGAGACCCAGTACTTC. Protein product: CASSVTMASGGLETQYF. Supplemented by reference TRBV18 and TRBJ2-5, the full variable domain reads NAGVMQNPRHLVRRRGQEARLRCSPMKGHSHVYWYRQLPEEGLKFMVYLQKENIIDESGMPKERFSAEFPKEGPSILRIQQVVRGDSAAYFCASSVTMASGGLETQYFGPGTRLLVL.

The chain has TRBV5-5 and TRBJ1-2; no clear D. The CDR3 covers 14 residues. Germline V gives CDR1 SGHKS, CDR2 YYEKEE (reference sequence). The germline V and J ends were trimmed by 4 bases and 11 bases, with 21 bases remaining between them. Written as DNA, the CDR3 is TGTGCCAGCAGCCTAACGACATTACCCGTTGATTACACCTTC. Its translation is CASSLTTLPVDYTF.

A few counts support this clone. The V and J genes are TRBV28 and TRBJ1-5; unclear D gene. Germline V gene sequence: CDR1 MDHEN, CDR2 SYDVKM. V was cut by 6 bases and J by 10 bases, with 22 bases left in between. The CDR3 is made up of 15 amino acids. The CDR3 DNA follows: TGTGCCAGCAGACCATCTCGCATTCTTGCGACCCCCCAGCATTTT. This translates into CASRPSRILATPQHF.

The CDR3 DNA sequence: TGTGCCAGCAGTTCGATTCGCCCCCAGCATTTT. As protein: CASSSIRPQHF. V and J are TRBV28 and TRBJ1-5; D not certain. The CDR3 contains 11 residues. CDR1 and CDR2 from the germline V gene are MDHEN and SYDVKM. V was cut by 4 bases and J by 10 bases, with 8 bases left in between.

This rearrangement joins TRBV9 to TRBJ2-7; possibly TRBD1 for D (5 bases). CDR1 is SGDLS and CDR2 is YYNGEE in the germline V gene. The CDR3 spans 15 residues. V dropped 0 bases and J dropped 0 bases, with 10 bases sitting between them. The CDR3 loop reads CASSVEQESSYEQYF. The CDR3 region has the DNA TGTGCCAGCAGCGTAGAACAGGAGAGCTCCTACGAGCAGTACTTC.

This clone was observed a handful of times. V and J are TRBV28 and TRBJ1-2; D is ambiguous. The germline V and J ends were trimmed by 3 bases and 8 bases, with 10 bases remaining between them. This CDR3 has 12 residues. The germline CDR1 and CDR2 sequences are MDHEN and SYDVKM. CDR3 coding DNA: TGTGCCAGCAGTTTCTTGGGTTCCGGCTACACCTTC. Protein sequence: CASSFLGSGYTF.

The DNA of the CDR3 is TGTGCCAGCAGCTTGGGTAACAGGGGCTACGAGCAGTACTTC. It codes for CASSLGNRGYEQYF. The rearrangement links TRBV5-4 to TRBJ2-7, with 7 bases aligning to TRBD1. The CDR3 loop spans 14 amino acids. V shed 0 bases and J 3 bases; nucleotides not matched to a gene: 3. The V gene's germline CDR1 is SGHNT and CDR2 YYREEE (reference sequence).

V and J are TRBV28 and TRBJ2-5; 7 positions agree with TRBD1. In germline, CDR1 is MDHEN, CDR2 SYDVKM. After removal of 1 base from V and 1 base from J, the junction contained 9 bases not matched to a gene. The CDR3 length is 17 residues. The CDR3 region has the DNA TGTGCCAGCAGTTTATTTCCCGACAGGGATCCCCAAGAGACCCAGTACTTC. Translation gives CASSLFPDRDPQETQYF.

This chain joins TRBV18 and TRBJ2-2, with TRBD1 identical over 9 bases. The V gene's germline CDR1 is KGHSH and CDR2 LQKENI. CDR3 length: 16 amino acids. With V trimmed by 1 base and J by 6 bases, 6 bases remained unmatched. CDR3 in amino acids: CASSPRTGGAAGELFF. The DNA for the CDR3 is TGTGCCAGCTCACCACGTACAGGGGGCGCAGCCGGGGAGCTGTTTTTT.

This clone occurred once. This chain connects TRBV5-6 to TRBJ1-1; D gene uncertain. The V end was cut by 0 bases, the J end by 1 base, with 13 bases between. There are 16 residues in the CDR3. Germline-derived CDR1 and CDR2 are SGHDT and YYEEEE. The CDR3 sequence is CASSLDQGSGNTEAFF. DNA of the CDR3: TGTGCCAGCAGCTTGGATCAAGGATCGGGGAACACTGAAGCTTTCTTT.